This entry features one T cell receptor (beta chain) sequence. The PCR that amplified TCRs ran for about 20 cycles, relying on a constant-region primer and a V-primer adapter. MiXCR, run by TCRdb on the reads, gives a single entry per CDR3 protein. Here the sample spans some 53,000 distinct CDR3 sequences, approximately 33% being singletons. The data stem from a study of low-dose radiotherapy and immunotherapy resistance in tumors. Described time point: after trial treatment. The treatment: LDRT plus nivolumab, ipilimumab, low-dose cyclophosphamide and aspirin (RACIN trial). This CDR3 is built from 15 residues. Germline CDR1 is LGHNT and CDR2 is FRNRAP. V lost 6 bases and J 0 bases, leaving 11 bases between the germline ends.

The TCR originated in a male donor with rectosigmoid adenocarcinoma. The specimen was PBMCs, collected after low-dose radiotherapy plus immunotherapy. The chain carries TRBV12-5 and TRBJ2-2; no reliable D call. The DNA of the CDR3 is TGTGCTAGTGGACCGGGTCCCTCGAACACCGGGGAGCTGTTTTTT. This translates into CASGPGPSNTGELFF. Filled out from reference TRBV12-5 and TRBJ2-2, the complete variable domain reads DARVTQTPRHKVTEMGQEVTMRCQPILGHNTVFWYRQTMMQGLELLAYFRNRAPLDDSGMPKDRFSAEMPDATLATLKIQPSEPRDSAVYFCASGPGPSNTGELFFGEGSRLTVL.